Each of the 13 T cell receptor beta chains below was sequenced from the same sample in a study of Graves' ophthalmopathy and Graves' hyperthyroidism listed by TCRdb under 2018. Sequencer: Illumina HiSeq 2000. For repertoire sequencing, TCR beta CDR3 regions were amplified from RNA transcripts. The first round was an RT-PCR using HTBI primers with the Qiagen OneStep RT-PCR kit, and this first round was followed by a second-round multiplex PCR, then size selection and purification. The public sequencing data were trimmed at Q25 with fastp and processed into clonotypes with MiXCR by TCRdb, which kept only in-frame beta chains. CDR3 protein sequences are deduplicated, and each keeps its most common genes and DNA. Counted in this sample were hundreds of thousands of distinct CDR3 sequences; 22% of them appeared once. The top ten clones comprise around 7% of the sample. Sequencing input: peripheral blood. These receptors were taken from a woman under 30 with stable Graves' hyperthyroidism. Some clones in this sample may be carry-over from other donors' samples. Donor details come from another sample of the same person, matched by shared clones.

This chain connects TRBV6-1 to TRBJ1-2, with 8 bases identical to TRBD1. The junction had 5 bases not matched to a gene; V was cut back by 6 bases and J by 8 bases. There are 12 residues in the CDR3. Germline lookup yields CDR1 MNHNS and CDR2 SASEGT. CDR3 protein: CASRTGERGYTF. The CDR3 DNA is TGTGCCAGCAGGACAGGGGAGCGGGGCTACACCTTC.

The rearrangement uses TRBV6-1 and TRBJ1-2, with D hard to call. Germline lookup yields CDR1 MNHNS and CDR2 SASEGT. This CDR3 has 17 residues. V was trimmed by 5 bases and J by 8 bases, leaving 27 bases between them. CDR3 in amino acids: CASSQKRVMEVRRGYTF. CDR3 bases: TGTGCCAGCAGTCAGAAGAGGGTCATGGAGGTCAGAAGGGGCTACACCTTC.

The V gene is TRBV29-1, the J gene TRBJ1-2; no clear D gene. The germline V gene has CDR1 SQVTM and CDR2 ANQGSEA. The V and J ends lost 4 bases and 7 bases respectively, with 13 bases between them. There are 12 residues in the CDR3. The CDR3 loop is CSVAYGRGGYTF. For the CDR3, the DNA is TGCAGCGTTGCTTACGGTCGAGGTGGCTACACCTTC.

This clonotype occurred many times. This chain connects TRBV5-1 to TRBJ2-7, with D perhaps TRBD1 (7 bases). The CDR3 length is 15 residues. Germline loops: CDR1 SGHRS, CDR2 YFSETQ. Trimming removed 0 bases at V and 4 bases at J, with 14 bases between. This CDR3 is CASSLGDSGRYEQYF. In nucleotides, the CDR3 is TGCGCCAGCAGCTTGGGGGACAGTGGGAGGTACGAGCAGTACTTC.

This clonotype was observed a handful of times. The chain couples TRBV6-5 to TRBJ2-4, with a possible D match to TRBD2 (5 bases). V lost 6 bases and J lost 6, with 12 bases in between. The CDR3 spans 13 residues. Germline loops: CDR1 MNHEY, CDR2 SVGAGI. CDR3 protein: CASSYLEGNIQYF. CDR3 sequence (DNA): TGTGCCAGCAGCTACCTAGAGGGAAACATTCAGTACTTC.

This clonotype has at least ten counts. The chain employs TRBV20-1 and TRBJ2-7; 11 nucleotides line up with TRBD1. In germline, CDR1 is DFQATT, CDR2 SNEGSKA (reference sequence). This CDR3 spans 16 amino acids. V lost 5 bases to trimming and J lost 4 bases; unmatched junction nucleotides: 13. Written as DNA, the CDR3 is TGCAGTGCTGGGCCCCCCGGGACAGGGGGAAGGTACGAGCAGTACTTC. This codes for CSAGPPGTGGRYEQYF.

This clonotype was observed a handful of times. V is TRBV6-1 and J is TRBJ1-5; D not resolved. The CDR3 loop spans 16 amino acids. Trimming took 8 bases from V and 0 from J, leaving 17 bases between them. Looked up from germline, CDR1 is MNHNS and CDR2 is SASEGT. CDR3: CASSFNLGNSNQPQHF. DNA of the CDR3: TGTGCCAGCTCTTTTAACCTCGGCAATAGCAATCAGCCCCAGCATTTT.

This clonotype has ten or more counts. This sequence joins TRBV6-1 and TRBJ1-5; D unclear. In germline, CDR1 is MNHNS, CDR2 SASEGT. The CDR3 runs to 12 residues. The V and J ends lost 2 bases and 3 bases respectively, with 2 bases between them. The CDR3 sequence: CASSETNQPQHF. The CDR3 coding sequence is TGTGCCAGCAGTGAAACCAATCAGCCCCAGCATTTT.

This clonotype appeared many times. The chain is built from TRBV19 and TRBJ1-1; no definite D call. CDR1 and CDR2 (germline): LNHDA, SQIVND (reference sequence). This CDR3 is built from 12 residues. Trimming cost V 6 bases and J 1 base, with 6 bases left between them. The CDR3 sequence: CASREGNTEAFF. The DNA for the CDR3 is TGTGCCAGTAGGGAAGGGAACACTGAAGCTTTCTTT.

In this sample, this clonotype turned up many times. V usage is TRBV12-3 or TRBV12-4 and J usage is TRBJ2-7; D gene uncertain. V gave up 3 bases and J gave up 6 bases, with 15 bases separating them. This CDR3 has 14 amino acids. The CDR3 protein is CASSFGGVVFEQYF. CDR3 DNA sequence: TGTGCCAGCAGTTTCGGTGGAGTGGTTTTCGAGCAGTACTTC.

The sample holds one count of this clonotype. This sequence may be a read error, since a much larger clone differs from it by one base. The chain carries TRBV6-1 and TRBJ1-5; the match to TRBD1 covers 7 bases. This CDR3 is 16 amino acids long. Germline V gene sequence: CDR1 MNHNS, CDR2 SASEGT. CDR3 nucleotide sequence: TGTGCCCGCAGCCCTGGCCAGGGGGGGGCGATTCAGCCCCAGCATTTT. Translated: CARSPGQGGAIQPQHF.

The chain carries TRBV6-1 and TRBJ1-5; 7 nucleotides align to TRBD1. With V trimmed by 8 bases and J by 0 bases, 10 bases remained unmatched. Per germline, CDR1 MNHNS and CDR2 SASEGT. This CDR3 has 16 residues. In nucleotides, the CDR3 is TGTGCCAGCGGTAGCAGGGGGGGATATAGCAATCAGCCCCAGCATTTT. Protein: CASGSRGGYSNQPQHF.

This clonotype was detected ten times or more. The CDR3 DNA sequence: TGCAGCGTTGTCGCGGGGGGCAGGGATAGCAATCAGCCCCAGCATTTT. This translates into CSVVAGGRDSNQPQHF. The rearrangement links TRBV29-1 to TRBJ1-5; tentative D call: TRBD1 (6 bases). V lost 4 bases and J 0 bases, leaving 16 bases between the germline ends. Germline V gene sequence: CDR1 SQVTM, CDR2 ANQGSEA. The CDR3 is 16 residues long.